This note documents a single TCR beta chain sequence. Its cognate antigen is unknown. Using immunoSEQ multiplex PCR, the repertoire was profiled, and TCRdb retains in-frame clones only, with some absent. Here the sample spans 250,000 to 300,000 clones, 94% being singletons. Deletions cut 3 bases from V and 5 bases from J, with 10 bases between. The CDR3 has 13 residues. This specimen belongs to a study of T cell responses to AZD1222 COVID-19 vaccine. General observations from the study: Seropositivity was recorded at baseline in only a handful of AZD1222 recipients.

The TCR originated in an adult who received the AZD1222 COVID-19 vaccine. The chain has TRBV12-3 or TRBV12-4 and TRBJ2-5; TRBD2 is a possible D gene (6 bases). The source was peripheral blood, collected 28 days after the second AZD1222 dose. CDR3 in amino acids: CASSLSGDETQYF. DNA for the CDR3: TGTGCCAGCAGTTTGTCGGGGGACGAGACCCAGTACTTC.